The 28 T cell receptor beta chains below were found in one sample sequenced in a study of neurological immune-mediated disorders. TCRdb re-called the 5' RACE reads through MiXCR, storing one row per CDR3 protein. Of 50,000 to 80,000 distinct CDR3 sequences listed, almost 3.5% were seen once; the top ten hold under 4.5%. Material for sequencing was PBMCs. Receptor source: a man aged 40-55 years with multiple sclerosis.

This clonotype was seen a handful of times. This chain connects TRBV5-1 to TRBJ2-2; D may correspond to TRBD1 or TRBD2 (5 bases each). The germline V gene has CDR1 SGHRS and CDR2 YFSETQ. The V end was cut by 1 base, the J end by 8 bases, with 12 bases between. This CDR3 has 14 amino acids. Here the CDR3 reads CASSLRDPGGELFF. The CDR3, as DNA: TGCGCCAGCAGCTTGCGGGACCCTGGGGGGGAGCTGTTTTTT.

This clonotype was seen ten or more times. The chain couples TRBV5-1 to TRBJ2-5; possibly TRBD1 for D (6 bases). V shed 0 bases and J shed 5 bases, with 14 bases lying between them. CDR3 length equals 15 residues. Germline V gene sequence: CDR1 SGHRS, CDR2 YFSETQ. CDR3 nucleotide sequence: TGCGCCAGCAGCTTGGTGGGGGCGTCACGGGAGACCCAGTACTTC. Amino acid sequence: CASSLVGASRETQYF.

As concerns this clonotype: This may come from a read error, since a much larger clone is one base off. The chain joins TRBV5-1 to TRBJ2-3, with D perhaps TRBD2 (6 bases). This CDR3 region has 16 residues. Trimming pared 3 bases from V and 2 bases from J, leaving 16 bases between. From germline, CDR1 is SGHRS and CDR2 YFSETQ. CDR3 DNA sequence: TGCGCCAGCAGCTCCCCCCCTAGCGCCATCACAGATACGCAGTATTTT. It is translated as CASSSPPSAITDTQYF.

Ten or more counts support this clonotype. CDR3 loop: CASSPGTSGSNTGELFF. The CDR3, as DNA: TGCGCCAGCAGTCCCGGGACTAGCGGCAGTAACACCGGGGAGCTGTTTTTT. The chain employs TRBV5-1 and TRBJ2-2; 11 nucleotides agree with TRBD2. Germline V gives CDR1 SGHRS, CDR2 YFSETQ. The CDR3 extends over 17 amino acids. Trimming took 5 bases from V and 2 from J; bases not matched to a gene: 8.

This clonotype has ten or more counts. J is TRBJ1-1 and V is TRBV7-9, with 7 bases identical to TRBD1. The CDR3 has 15 amino acids. Trimming cost V 1 base and J 4 bases; bases outside gene matches: 6. Germline CDR1 reads SEHNR; CDR2 reads FQNEAQ (reference sequence). The CDR3 reads CASSLERPGGTEAFF. The CDR3 DNA follows: TGTGCCAGCAGCTTAGAGAGACCAGGGGGCACTGAAGCTTTCTTT.

This clonotype was found many times. This chain uses TRBV11-2 with TRBJ1-2, with D tentatively TRBD1 (5 bases). The V gene's germline CDR1 is SGHAT and CDR2 FQNNGV. CDR3 size: 14 residues. The V end lost 5 bases, the J end lost 4 bases, and 14 bases lay between the germline ends. CDR3 region: CASSTPRQSYGYTF. CDR3 nucleotide sequence: TGTGCCAGCAGCACACCTCGACAGAGCTATGGCTACACCTTC.

This clonotype was recorded at least ten times. This rearrangement joins TRBV7-9 to TRBJ1-6; 7 bases line up with TRBD1. V shed 4 bases and J 8 bases; nucleotides not matched to a gene: 8. The CDR3 contains 15 residues. CDR1 is SEHNR and CDR2 is FQNEAQ in the germline V gene (reference sequence). CDR3 loop: CASSSPRQGHSPLHF. As DNA, the CDR3 is TGTGCCAGCAGCTCCCCCAGACAGGGCCATTCACCCCTCCACTTT.

Ten or more counts support this clonotype. The chain recombines TRBV20-1 with TRBJ1-6; TRBD1 aligns across 7 bases. The germline gives CDR1 DFQATT, CDR2 SNEGSKA (reference sequence). This CDR3 has 14 amino acids. V lost 5 bases to trimming and J lost 5 bases; unmatched junction nucleotides: 6. The chain's CDR3 is CSARKGTDNSPLHF. The CDR3 nucleotides read TGCAGTGCTCGGAAAGGGACAGATAATTCACCCCTCCACTTT.

This clonotype occurred many times. This chain connects TRBV30 to TRBJ1-5; D ambiguous. Germline V lookup: CDR1 GTSNPN, CDR2 SVGIG (reference sequence). V was pared by 0 bases and J by 4 bases, with 7 bases between. The CDR3 contains 13 residues. Here the CDR3 DNA reads TGTGCCTGGAGTGTTGACACTAATCAGCCCCAGCATTTT. It specifies CAWSVDTNQPQHF.

This clonotype was seen many times. The chain has TRBV18 and TRBJ1-2, with D tentatively TRBD1 (6 bases). The CDR3 runs 14 residues. The V and J ends lost 5 bases and 3 bases respectively, with 13 bases between them. CDR1 KGHSH and CDR2 LQKENI come from the germline V gene. In DNA, the CDR3 is TGTGCCAGCTCAGAATTACAGGGAGACTATGGCTACACCTTC. Protein product: CASSELQGDYGYTF. Together with reference TRBV18 and TRBJ1-2, the CDR3 gives the full variable domain: NAGVMQNPRHLVRRRGQEARLRCSPMKGHSHVYWYRQLPEEGLKFMVYLQKENIIDESGMPKERFSAEFPKEGPSILRIQQVVRGDSAAYFCASSELQGDYGYTFGSGTRLTVV.

In this sample, this clonotype turned up many times. This rearrangement joins TRBV7-9 to TRBJ2-7; possible D gene TRBD2, 6 bases. V lost 5 bases and J lost 4, with 9 bases in between. The germline gives CDR1 SEHNR, CDR2 FQNEAQ (reference sequence). The CDR3 sequence is 12 residues long. In DNA form, the CDR3 reads TGTGCCAGCAGCAAGACTAGTTACGAGCAGTACTTC. Translation: CASSKTSYEQYF. The full variable domain, its missing parts supplied by reference TRBV7-9 and TRBJ2-7, is DTGVSQNPRHKITKRGQNVTFRCDPISEHNRLYWYRQTLGQGPEFLTYFQNEAQLEKSRLLSDRFSAERPKGSFSTLEIQRTEQGDSAMYLCASSKTSYEQYFGPGTRLTVT.

In its sample, this clonotype was seen many times. The genes are TRBV27 and TRBJ2-1; maybe TRBD2 (6 bases). CDR1 is MNHEY, CDR2 SMNVEV, per germline (reference sequence). The CDR3 is 15 amino acids. The V and J ends lost 8 bases and 0 bases respectively, with 14 bases between them. The CDR3 spells CASRTGDASYNEQFF. The DNA for the CDR3 is TGTGCCAGCCGAACGGGGGACGCCTCCTACAATGAGCAGTTCTTC.

Concerning this clonotype itself: This clone may be a read error of a much larger clone one base away. The genes are TRBV2 and TRBJ2-1, with TRBD2 matching over 8 bases. The V gene's germline CDR1 is SNHLY and CDR2 FYNNEI. The CDR3 contains 13 residues. V lost 8 bases and J lost 9; bases outside the gene matches: 9. The CDR3 nucleotides are TGTGCCAGCTGGGGGAAGCGGGGGACTGAGCAGTTCTTC. As protein: CASWGKRGTEQFF.

This clonotype was recorded at least ten times. The rearrangement links TRBV5-1 to TRBJ1-5, with D possibly TRBD1 on 6 matching bases. The CDR3 length is 15 residues. Per germline, CDR1 SGHRS and CDR2 YFSETQ. V was shortened by 4 bases and J by 3 bases, with 14 bases between the two germline ends. This CDR3 is CASSPLGQSNQPQHF. CDR3 DNA sequence: TGCGCCAGCAGCCCCCTCGGACAGTCCAATCAGCCCCAGCATTTT.

This clonotype was picked up many times. The chain has TRBV20-1 and TRBJ2-7; the match to TRBD1 covers 7 bases. This CDR3 region has 13 residues. Looked up from germline, CDR1 is DFQATT and CDR2 is SNEGSKA (reference sequence). With V trimmed by 6 bases and J by 3 bases, 8 bases remained unmatched. The CDR3 DNA is TGCAGTGCCAACGGTGGGACAGACTACGAGCAGTACTTC. It specifies CSANGGTDYEQYF.

Ten or more counts support this clonotype. The rearrangement uses TRBV30 and TRBJ1-1; perhaps TRBD1 as D (5 bases). The CDR3 is 13 amino acids. CDR1 is GTSNPN, CDR2 SVGIG, per germline (reference sequence). Trimming removed 5 bases from V and 5 bases from J, with 15 bases in between. The CDR3 is CAWARLGGTEAFF. CDR3 DNA sequence: TGTGCCTGGGCCCGACTTGGGGGTACTGAAGCTTTCTTT.

This clonotype was seen repeatedly, ten times or more. The chain recombines TRBV6-6 with TRBJ2-1; D may be TRBD1 (6 bases). Looked up from germline, CDR1 is MNHNY and CDR2 is SVGAGI (reference sequence). The CDR3 is made up of 16 amino acids. V was trimmed by 2 bases and J by 6 bases, leaving 17 bases between them. The CDR3 sequence: CASSYPKQGSANEQFF. The CDR3 DNA follows: TGTGCCAGCAGTTACCCCAAACAGGGTTCGGCCAATGAGCAGTTCTTC.

The table lists this clonotype with many counts. The chain joins TRBV27 to TRBJ1-1, with TRBD1 matching 8 bases. Germline CDR1 is MNHEY and CDR2 is SMNVEV (reference sequence). V lost 6 bases, J lost 7 bases, and 10 bases stayed unmatched. This CDR3 is 14 amino acids long. CDR3 DNA: TGTGCCAGCAGCCCTGGGACAGGCCTACTTGAAGCTTTCTTT. Translation gives CASSPGTGLLEAFF.

In its sample, this clonotype was seen many times. A junction end diverges from the germline sequence, so it may reflect a read error. The CDR3 loop reads CASRYYDEQFF. DNA of the CDR3: TGTGCCAGCAGGTACTACGATGAGCAGTTCTTC. V is TRBV12-3 or TRBV12-4 and J is TRBJ2-1; D remains unclear. The CDR3 has 11 residues.

This clonotype was seen ten or more times. The chain recombines TRBV5-1 with TRBJ1-1; 9 positions match TRBD1. The CDR3 covers 16 residues. V was clipped by 4 bases and J by 3 bases; unmatched bases: 10. In germline, CDR1 is SGHRS, CDR2 YFSETQ. CDR3 loop: CASSHRDRVGDTEAFF. The CDR3 nucleotides are TGCGCCAGCAGCCACCGGGACAGGGTTGGAGACACTGAAGCTTTCTTT.

On this clonotype itself: This may be a read error: a much more frequent sequence differs by one nucleotide. This sequence joins TRBV7-2 and TRBJ1-1; unclear D gene. The V gene's germline CDR1 is SGHTA and CDR2 FQGNSA. The CDR3 runs to 15 residues. In nucleotides, the CDR3 is TGTGTGTCCAGGAAAGGGTTTAGCCTGAACACTGAAGCTTTCTTT. The encoded protein is CVSRKGFSLNTEAFF.

This clonotype was counted at least ten times. The rearrangement uses TRBV5-1 and TRBJ2-3; maybe TRBD1 (6 bases). V was cut by 4 bases and J by 0 bases, with 18 bases left in between. Germline values: CDR1 SGHRS, CDR2 YFSETQ. The CDR3 covers 17 residues. CDR3: CASSPFWGPDSTDTQYF. The CDR3 DNA reads TGCGCCAGCAGCCCGTTTTGGGGGCCGGACAGCACAGATACGCAGTATTTT.

A few counts support this clonotype. This sequence joins TRBV19 and TRBJ2-7; maybe TRBD2 (6 bases). There are 14 residues in the CDR3. Looked up from germline, CDR1 is LNHDA and CDR2 is SQIVND (reference sequence). Trimming took off 7 bases at V and 3 bases at J, with 16 bases between the two ends. This CDR3 is CASTAGGDSYEQYF. CDR3 nucleotides: TGTGCCAGTACCGCCGGGGGAGACAGCTACGAGCAGTACTTC.

This clonotype was counted many times. The rearrangement links TRBV27 to TRBJ2-1; a weak D match, TRBD1 (5 bases). Germline loops: CDR1 MNHEY, CDR2 SMNVEV (reference sequence). The V end lost 0 bases, the J end lost 1 base, and 13 bases lay between the germline ends. CDR3 length: 17 amino acids. The CDR3 nucleotides read TGTGCCAGCAGTTTATCAGGGGCGGTACGATCCTACAATGAGCAGTTCTTC. Amino acid sequence: CASSLSGAVRSYNEQFF.

The V and J genes are TRBV5-5 and TRBJ2-7; the match to TRBD2 covers 7 bases. CDR3 length: 15 residues. Germline trimming cut 0 bases from V and 0 bases from J; bases unmatched to any gene: 3. Germline lookup yields CDR1 SGHKS and CDR2 YYEKEE (reference sequence). The CDR3 is CASSLVAGISYEQYF. The CDR3 DNA follows: TGTGCCAGCAGCTTGGTAGCGGGCATCTCCTACGAGCAGTACTTC.

Many counts were recorded for this clonotype. The chain employs TRBV11-1 and TRBJ1-2; TRBD1 is a possible D gene (6 bases). Germline V gene data show CDR1 as SGHAT and CDR2 as FQDESV (reference sequence). This CDR3 region has 15 residues. Trimming cost V 5 bases and J 2 bases, with 15 bases left between them. For the CDR3, the DNA is TGTGCCAGCAGCCCGTTTTCGGGGGCCAACTATGGCTACACCTTC. Translating gives CASSPFSGANYGYTF.

This clonotype occurred many times. The chain uses TRBV10-3 and TRBJ2-7; TRBD1 might be the D (7 bases). CDR3 length: 14 amino acids. Germline CDR1 reads ENHRY; CDR2 reads SYGVKD. V lost 6 bases and J lost 5, with 17 bases in between. The CDR3 nucleotides read TGTGCCATCAGCTTGCAGGGGGGTTCCGACGAGCAGTACTTC. This codes for CAISLQGGSDEQYF.

This clonotype has a count of ten or more. The J gene is TRBJ1-1, the V gene TRBV20-1; D is undetermined. The germline V gene has CDR1 DFQATT and CDR2 SNEGSKA (reference sequence). V was trimmed by 5 bases and J by 1 base, leaving 11 bases between them. The CDR3 is made up of 13 amino acids. The CDR3 DNA reads TGCAGTGCTCTGGGGAGTTGGAACACTGAAGCTTTCTTT. As protein: CSALGSWNTEAFF.